This record looks at one T cell receptor (beta chain) sequence and its context. Profiling of TCR beta VDJ combinations and CDR3 sequences used genomic DNA as template. TCRdb re-called the reads with MiXCR, one entry per CDR3 protein. The sample has 150,000 or so distinct CDR3 sequences, around half seen once. This sample was taken from a study of CD8+CD57+ T cells in acquired aplastic anemia. Germline loops: CDR1 MNHEY, CDR2 SVGEGT. The CDR3 is 19 amino acids. V shed 2 bases and J 0 bases; nucleotides not matched to a gene: 7. Patients chosen for sequencing had CD8+CD57+ cells that had expanded, as shown by flow cytometry. With no exception, the patients had severe acquired aplastic anemia.

The sequence was obtained from a human donor with aplastic anemia. This chain links TRBV6-2 or TRBV6-3 with TRBJ2-2; 12 bases agree with TRBD2. Sequenced material: sorted CD4+, CD8+, or CD8+CD57+ T cells (not recorded which) from PBMCs. The CDR3 region is CASSYLRTSGNTNTGELFF. The CDR3 nucleotides read TGTGCCAGCAGTTACCTGCGGACTAGCGGGAATACGAACACCGGGGAGCTGTTTTTT.